Listed below are T cell receptor beta chains from one sample, sequenced in a study of Graves' ophthalmopathy and Graves' hyperthyroidism. TCRdb ran MiXCR on the multiplex PCR reads and lists one entry per CDR3 protein. The table records 150,000 to 200,000 distinct CDR3 sequences, 30% to 45% of them present only once. Material for sequencing was peripheral blood. The source of these receptors is a man in his thirties or forties with Graves' ophthalmopathy. CDR3s include the opening cysteine and the closing phenylalanine or tryptophan. Each record gives: clone size, J gene, D gene, CDR3 length, V gene, CDR3 protein, CDR3 DNA. D genes are given only for firm matches. A row's size may be missing; if present it is once, few, many or a size class.

clone_size: .
j_call: TRBJ2-7
d_call: .
cdr3_length: 11
v_call: TRBV6-1
cdr3_aa: CASSDTGEQYF
cdr3_nt: TGTGCCAGCAGTGATACAGGAGAGCAGTACTTC

clone_size: many
j_call: TRBJ2-7
d_call: TRBD1
cdr3_length: 19
v_call: TRBV28
cdr3_aa: CASSFSRGLVSLSSYEQYF
cdr3_nt: TGTGCCAGCAGTTTCTCCAGGGGGCTGGTCAGCCTGAGCTCCTACGAGCAGTACTTC

clone_size: many
j_call: TRBJ1-5
d_call: .
cdr3_length: 14
v_call: TRBV27
cdr3_aa: CASSPDGSGQPQHF
cdr3_nt: TGTGCCAGCAGTCCAGACGGCTCGGGTCAGCCCCAGCATTTT

clone_size: many
j_call: TRBJ2-7
d_call: .
cdr3_length: 16
v_call: TRBV10-3
cdr3_aa: CAISESPGLSSYEQYF
cdr3_nt: TGTGCCATCAGTGAGTCGCCTGGTCTCAGCTCCTACGAGCAGTACTTC

clone_size: many
j_call: TRBJ2-2
d_call: TRBD2
cdr3_length: 17
v_call: TRBV27
cdr3_aa: CASSRTGLAGVPSELFF
cdr3_nt: TGTGCCAGCAGCCGAACGGGACTAGCGGGAGTACCTTCGGAGCTGTTTTTT

clone_size: many
j_call: TRBJ2-5
d_call: TRBD1
cdr3_length: 14
v_call: TRBV5-1
cdr3_aa: CASSATDREETQYF
cdr3_nt: TGCGCCAGCAGCGCCACGGACAGGGAAGAGACCCAGTACTTC

clone_size: many
j_call: TRBJ2-2
d_call: .
cdr3_length: 14
v_call: TRBV29-1
cdr3_aa: CSVAKGVGTGELFF
cdr3_nt: TGCAGCGTTGCCAAGGGGGTGGGAACCGGGGAGCTGTTTTTT

clone_size: many
j_call: TRBJ2-5
d_call: TRBD2
cdr3_length: 19
v_call: TRBV4-1
cdr3_aa: CASSVLAGVRKAVPETQYF
cdr3_nt: TGCGCCAGCAGCGTACTAGCGGGAGTACGCAAGGCCGTCCCAGAGACCCAGTACTTC

clone_size: many
j_call: TRBJ2-7
d_call: .
cdr3_length: 16
v_call: TRBV3-1
cdr3_aa: CASSQPEQGREYEQYF
cdr3_nt: TGTGCCAGCAGCCAACCCGAACAGGGGAGGGAGTACGAGCAGTACTTC

clone_size: many
j_call: TRBJ2-7
d_call: .
cdr3_length: 13
v_call: TRBV4-3
cdr3_aa: CASSQYETYEQYF
cdr3_nt: TGCGCCAGCAGCCAATACGAAACCTACGAGCAGTACTTC

clone_size: many
j_call: TRBJ1-2
d_call: .
cdr3_length: 12
v_call: TRBV3-1
cdr3_aa: CASSPGTRGYTF
cdr3_nt: TGTGCCAGCAGTCCTGGGACACGCGGCTACACCTTC

clone_size: many
j_call: TRBJ1-1
d_call: .
cdr3_length: 12
v_call: TRBV30
cdr3_aa: CAYRDTNTEAFF
cdr3_nt: TGTGCCTACCGGGACACCAACACTGAAGCTTTCTTT

clone_size: many
j_call: TRBJ1-6
d_call: .
cdr3_length: 13
v_call: TRBV2
cdr3_aa: CASRQDGNSPLHF
cdr3_nt: TGTGCCAGCAGACAGGACGGGAATTCACCCCTCCACTTT

clone_size: many
j_call: TRBJ2-7
d_call: .
cdr3_length: 11
v_call: TRBV6-2/TRBV6-3
cdr3_aa: CASSGDYEQYF
cdr3_nt: TGTGCCAGCAGCGGGGACTACGAGCAGTACTTC

clone_size: .
j_call: TRBJ1-2
d_call: .
cdr3_length: 15
v_call: TRBV6-1
cdr3_aa: CASRNDRSLNYGYTF
cdr3_nt: TGTGCCAGCAGAAACGACAGAAGCTTGAACTATGGCTACACCTTC

clone_size: many
j_call: TRBJ2-7
d_call: .
cdr3_length: 16
v_call: TRBV19
cdr3_aa: CASSEVANYLIYEQYF
cdr3_nt: TGTGCCAGTAGCGAGGTGGCTAACTACCTGATCTACGAGCAGTACTTC

clone_size: many
j_call: TRBJ2-7
d_call: .
cdr3_length: 15
v_call: TRBV6-5
cdr3_aa: CASSSLRVRFYEQYF
cdr3_nt: TGTGCCAGCAGCTCACTCCGGGTTCGCTTCTACGAGCAGTACTTC

clone_size: many
j_call: TRBJ2-7
d_call: .
cdr3_length: 14
v_call: TRBV12-3/TRBV12-4
cdr3_aa: CASSPTSSAHEQYF
cdr3_nt: TGTGCCAGCAGCCCAACTAGCTCGGCGCACGAGCAGTACTTC

clone_size: many
j_call: TRBJ2-7
d_call: .
cdr3_length: 14
v_call: TRBV25-1
cdr3_aa: CASSEVGSVNEQYF
cdr3_nt: TGTGCCAGCAGTGAAGTGGGTAGCGTGAACGAGCAGTACTTC

clone_size: .
j_call: TRBJ2-5
d_call: TRBD1
cdr3_length: 15
v_call: TRBV28
cdr3_aa: CASSSLGQGQETQYF
cdr3_nt: TGTGCCAGCAGTTCCCTAGGACAGGGACAAGAGACCCAGTACTTC

clone_size: .
j_call: TRBJ1-5
d_call: TRBD1
cdr3_length: 15
v_call: TRBV6-1
cdr3_aa: CASSGRQGAVQPQHF
cdr3_nt: TGTGCCAGCAGTGGTAGACAGGGGGCTGTTCAGCCCCAGCATTTT

clone_size: .
j_call: TRBJ2-5
d_call: .
cdr3_length: 15
v_call: TRBV6-1
cdr3_aa: CASSDRVRGQETQYF
cdr3_nt: TGTGCCAGCAGTGACAGGGTCCGGGGTCAAGAGACCCAGTACTTC

clone_size: .
j_call: TRBJ2-5
d_call: .
cdr3_length: 15
v_call: TRBV4-1
cdr3_aa: CASSFEGKRQETQYF
cdr3_nt: TGCGCCAGCAGCTTTGAGGGGAAGAGACAAGAGACCCAGTACTTC

clone_size: many
j_call: TRBJ1-1
d_call: .
cdr3_length: 12
v_call: TRBV28
cdr3_aa: CASSLQGPSAFF
cdr3_nt: TGTGCCAGCAGTTTACAGGGTCCCAGCGCTTTCTTT

clone_size: .
j_call: TRBJ1-2
d_call: .
cdr3_length: 16
v_call: TRBV11-2
cdr3_aa: CASSLSSGAGIYGYTF
cdr3_nt: TGTGCCAGCAGCTTGAGCTCTGGAGCGGGGATTTATGGCTACACCTTC

clone_size: .
j_call: TRBJ2-7
d_call: .
cdr3_length: 14
v_call: TRBV7-2
cdr3_aa: CASSLAGHGYEQYF
cdr3_nt: TGTGCCAGCAGCCTGGCAGGGCACGGCTACGAGCAGTACTTC

clone_size: many
j_call: TRBJ2-7
d_call: .
cdr3_length: 14
v_call: TRBV20-1
cdr3_aa: CSAVPGRSSYEQYF
cdr3_nt: TGCAGTGCTGTACCGGGACGAAGCTCCTACGAGCAGTACTTC